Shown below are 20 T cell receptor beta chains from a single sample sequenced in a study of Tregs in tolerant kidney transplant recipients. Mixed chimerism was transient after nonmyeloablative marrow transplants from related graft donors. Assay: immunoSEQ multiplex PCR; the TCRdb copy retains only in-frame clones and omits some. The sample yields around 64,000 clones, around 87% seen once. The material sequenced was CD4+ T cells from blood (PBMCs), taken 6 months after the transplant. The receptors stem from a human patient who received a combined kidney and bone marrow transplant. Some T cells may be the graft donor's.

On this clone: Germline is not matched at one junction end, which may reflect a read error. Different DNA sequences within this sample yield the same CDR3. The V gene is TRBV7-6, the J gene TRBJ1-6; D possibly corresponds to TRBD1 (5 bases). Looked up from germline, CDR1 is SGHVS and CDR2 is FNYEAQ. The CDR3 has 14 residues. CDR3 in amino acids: CASSQGHYNSPLHF. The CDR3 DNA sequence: TGTGCCAGCAGCCAAGGACACTATAATTCCCCCCTCCACTTT.

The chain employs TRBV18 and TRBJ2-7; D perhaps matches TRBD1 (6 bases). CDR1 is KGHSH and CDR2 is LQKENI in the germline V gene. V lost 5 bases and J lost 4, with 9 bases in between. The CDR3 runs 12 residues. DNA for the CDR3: TGTGCCAGCTCATCCGACAGGTACGAGCAGTACTTC. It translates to CASSSDRYEQYF. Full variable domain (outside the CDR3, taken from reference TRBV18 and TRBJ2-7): NAGVMQNPRHLVRRRGQEARLRCSPMKGHSHVYWYRQLPEEGLKFMVYLQKENIIDESGMPKERFSAEFPKEGPSILRIQQVVRGDSAAYFCASSSDRYEQYFGPGTRLTVT.

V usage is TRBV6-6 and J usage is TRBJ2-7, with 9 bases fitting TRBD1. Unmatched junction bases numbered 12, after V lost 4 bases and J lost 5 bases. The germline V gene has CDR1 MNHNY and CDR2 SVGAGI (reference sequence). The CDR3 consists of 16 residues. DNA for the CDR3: TGTGCCAGCAGTTTGGGACAGGGAACTTTGGGGCACGAGCAGTACTTC. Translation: CASSLGQGTLGHEQYF.

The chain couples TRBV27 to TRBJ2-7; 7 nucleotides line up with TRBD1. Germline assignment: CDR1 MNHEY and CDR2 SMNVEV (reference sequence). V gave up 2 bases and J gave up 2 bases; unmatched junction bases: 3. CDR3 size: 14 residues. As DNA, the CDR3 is TGTGCCAGCAGTTTAAGGGGACAGACCTACGAGCAGTACTTC. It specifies CASSLRGQTYEQYF.

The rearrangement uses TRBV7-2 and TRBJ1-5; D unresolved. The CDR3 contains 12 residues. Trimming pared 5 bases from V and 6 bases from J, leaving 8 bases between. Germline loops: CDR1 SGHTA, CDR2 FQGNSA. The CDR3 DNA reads TGTGCCAGCAGCCCCCGGGGTCAGCCCCAGCATTTT. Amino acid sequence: CASSPRGQPQHF.

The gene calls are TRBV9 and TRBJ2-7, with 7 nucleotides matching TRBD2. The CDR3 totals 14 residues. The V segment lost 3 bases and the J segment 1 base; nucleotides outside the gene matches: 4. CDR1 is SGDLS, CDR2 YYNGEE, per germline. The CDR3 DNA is TGTGCCAGCAGCGCCACGGGACTATCCTACGAGCAGTACTTC. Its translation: CASSATGLSYEQYF.

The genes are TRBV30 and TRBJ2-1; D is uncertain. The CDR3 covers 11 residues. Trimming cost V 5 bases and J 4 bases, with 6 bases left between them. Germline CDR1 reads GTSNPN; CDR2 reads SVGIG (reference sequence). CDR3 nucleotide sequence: TGTGCCTGGGCCGAGTACAATGAGCAGTTCTTC. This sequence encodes CAWAEYNEQFF.

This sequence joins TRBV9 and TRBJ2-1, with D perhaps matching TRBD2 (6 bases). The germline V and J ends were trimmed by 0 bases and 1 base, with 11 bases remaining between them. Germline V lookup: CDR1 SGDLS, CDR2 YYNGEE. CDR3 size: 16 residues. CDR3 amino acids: CASSVAGGASYNEQFF. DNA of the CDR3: TGTGCCAGCAGCGTAGCCGGCGGGGCTTCCTACAATGAGCAGTTCTTC.

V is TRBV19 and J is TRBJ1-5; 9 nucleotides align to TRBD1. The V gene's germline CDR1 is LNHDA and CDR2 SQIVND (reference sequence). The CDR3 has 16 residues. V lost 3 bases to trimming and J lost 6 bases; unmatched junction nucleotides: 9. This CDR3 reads CASSIRTGTGLQPQHF. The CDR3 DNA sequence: TGTGCCAGTAGTATCAGAACGGGGACAGGGCTTCAGCCCCAGCATTTT.

In DNA, the CDR3 is TGTGCCAGCTCATCCCTCGAGGGGGAGGGTGGCTACACCTTC. Encoded protein: CASSSLEGEGGYTF. The chain couples TRBV18 to TRBJ1-2; D is perhaps TRBD1 (6 bases). Germline values: CDR1 KGHSH, CDR2 LQKENI. The CDR3 contains 14 residues. V lost 5 bases, J lost 7 bases, and 17 bases lay in between.

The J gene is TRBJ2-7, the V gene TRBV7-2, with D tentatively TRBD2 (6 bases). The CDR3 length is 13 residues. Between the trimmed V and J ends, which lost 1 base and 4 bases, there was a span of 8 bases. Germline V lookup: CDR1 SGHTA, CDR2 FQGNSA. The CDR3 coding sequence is TGTGCCAGCAGCTTAGTCCGGGGGTACGAGCAGTACTTC. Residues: CASSLVRGYEQYF.

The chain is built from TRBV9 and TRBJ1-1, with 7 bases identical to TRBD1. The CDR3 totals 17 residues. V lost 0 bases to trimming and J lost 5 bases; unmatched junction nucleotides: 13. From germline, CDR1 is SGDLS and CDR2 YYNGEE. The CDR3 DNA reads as TGTGCCAGCAGCGTAGACACAGGGGATCGTGGACAGACTGAAGCTTTCTTT. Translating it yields CASSVDTGDRGQTEAFF. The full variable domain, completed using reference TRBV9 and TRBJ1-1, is DSGVTQTPKHLITATGQRVTLRCSPRSGDLSVYWYQQSLDQGLQFLIQYYNGEERAKGNILERFSAQQFPDLHSELNLSSLELGDSALYFCASSVDTGDRGQTEAFFGQGTRLTVV.

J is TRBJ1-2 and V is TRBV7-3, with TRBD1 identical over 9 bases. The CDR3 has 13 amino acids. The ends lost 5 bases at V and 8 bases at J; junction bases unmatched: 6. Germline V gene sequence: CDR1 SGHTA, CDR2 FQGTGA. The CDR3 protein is CASSHGTGKGYTF. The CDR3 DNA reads TGTGCCAGCAGCCACGGGACAGGGAAGGGCTACACCTTC.

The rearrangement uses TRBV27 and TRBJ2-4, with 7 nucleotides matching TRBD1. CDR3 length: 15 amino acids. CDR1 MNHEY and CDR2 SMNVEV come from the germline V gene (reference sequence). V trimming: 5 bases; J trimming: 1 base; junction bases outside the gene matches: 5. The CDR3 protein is CASSHPQGAKNIQYF. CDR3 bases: TGTGCCAGCAGTCATCCACAGGGGGCCAAAAACATTCAGTACTTC.

The CDR3 DNA reads as TGTGCCAGTAGTATTAGCCGGCGGCTAGCTGATGGTGAGCAGTTCTTC. It codes for CASSISRRLADGEQFF. The rearrangement uses TRBV19 and TRBJ2-1, with a weak D call TRBD2 (5 bases). V shed 3 bases and J shed 9 bases, with 21 bases lying between them. CDR3 length: 16 residues. Germline-derived CDR1 and CDR2 are LNHDA and SQIVND (reference sequence).

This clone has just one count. The CDR3 DNA reads TGTGCCAGCAAACGGACAGGGCGGAGTGAAGCTTTCTTT. Protein: CASKRTGRSEAFF. The chain joins TRBV11-3 to TRBJ1-1, with 8 bases aligning to TRBD1. In germline, CDR1 is SGHNT, CDR2 YENEEA. The J segment lost 7 bases and the V segment lost 7 bases, leaving 8 bases of the junction unmatched. This CDR3 region has 13 residues. The full variable domain, with the rest looked up from reference TRBV11-3 and TRBJ1-1, is EAGVVQSPRYKIIEKKQPVAFWCNPISGHNTLYWYLQNLGQGPELLIRYENEEAVDDSQLPKDRFSAERLKGVDSTLKIQPAELGDSAVYLCASKRTGRSEAFFGQGTRLTVV.

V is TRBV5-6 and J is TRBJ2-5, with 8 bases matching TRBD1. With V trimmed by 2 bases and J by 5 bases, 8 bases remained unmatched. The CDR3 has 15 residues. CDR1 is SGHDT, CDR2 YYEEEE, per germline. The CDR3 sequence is CASSFVGQDLETQYF. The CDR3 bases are TGTGCCAGCAGCTTTGTGGGACAGGATCTGGAGACCCAGTACTTC.

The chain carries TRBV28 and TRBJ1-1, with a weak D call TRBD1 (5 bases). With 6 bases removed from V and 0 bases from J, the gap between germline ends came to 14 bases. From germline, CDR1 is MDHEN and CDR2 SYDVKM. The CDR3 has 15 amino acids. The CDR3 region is CASRGQRLMNTEAFF. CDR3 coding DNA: TGTGCCAGCAGGGGGCAGCGTTTAATGAACACTGAAGCTTTCTTT.

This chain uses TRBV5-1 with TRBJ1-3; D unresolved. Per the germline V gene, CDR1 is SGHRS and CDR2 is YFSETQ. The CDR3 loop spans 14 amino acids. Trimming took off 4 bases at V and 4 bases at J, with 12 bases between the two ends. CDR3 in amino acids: CASSPTGSGNTIYF. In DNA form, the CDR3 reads TGCGCCAGCAGCCCGACGGGGAGCGGAAACACCATATATTTT.

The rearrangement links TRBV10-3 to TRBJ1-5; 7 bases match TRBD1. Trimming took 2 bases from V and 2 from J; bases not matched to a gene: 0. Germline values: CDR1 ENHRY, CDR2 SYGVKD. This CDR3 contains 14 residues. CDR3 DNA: TGTGCCATCAGTGAGGACAGGGGCAATCAGCCCCAGCATTTT. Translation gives CAISEDRGNQPQHF.